These 18 T cell receptor beta chains were all obtained from the same sample, sequenced in a study of identifying expanded T cells in peripheral blood. The assay was immunoSEQ multiplex PCR, and TCRdb's table has in-frame clones only and misses some. The table includes approximately 94,000 clones, about 90% detected once. The source material was blood. All receptors derive from a person aged 18 to 75 in good health.

This chain joins TRBV18 and TRBJ1-1; 8 bases are a match to TRBD1. Unmatched junction bases numbered 8, after V lost 5 bases and J lost 0 bases. The CDR3 runs to 16 residues. Germline assignment: CDR1 KGHSH and CDR2 LQKENI. CDR3 sequence: CASSTGQGDMNTEAFF. As DNA, the CDR3 is TGTGCCAGCTCAACCGGACAGGGTGATATGAACACTGAAGCTTTCTTT.

This chain connects TRBV19 to TRBJ2-1; 11 bases match TRBD1. V shed 5 bases and J 3 bases; nucleotides not matched to a gene: 3. Germline-derived CDR1 and CDR2 are LNHDA and SQIVND (reference sequence). CDR3 length: 15 amino acids. The CDR3 here is CASSAGTGGYNEQFF. CDR3 nucleotides: TGTGCCAGTAGTGCAGGGACAGGGGGCTACAATGAGCAGTTCTTC.

The V and J genes are TRBV7-9 and TRBJ1-1; TRBD1 is a possible D gene (5 bases). Germline V lookup: CDR1 SEHNR, CDR2 FQNEAQ (reference sequence). The length of the CDR3 is 14 residues. V was shortened by 6 bases and J by 5 bases, with 16 bases between the two germline ends. The CDR3, as DNA: TGTGCCAGCAGTCGAGGGGAGGGTAGTACTGAAGCTTTCTTT. Amino acid sequence: CASSRGEGSTEAFF.

This chain connects TRBV7-8 to TRBJ2-7; TRBD1 agrees at 8 bases. After removal of 5 bases from V and 0 bases from J, the junction contained 6 bases not matched to a gene. This CDR3 comprises 15 residues. Germline-derived CDR1 and CDR2 are SGHVS and FQNEAQ. The CDR3 DNA reads TGTGCCAGCAGCCAAGACAGGGGAAACTCCTACGAGCAGTACTTC. Encoded protein: CASSQDRGNSYEQYF.

There are a few counts of this clone. V is TRBV6-6 and J is TRBJ1-3; 7 bases align to TRBD1. From germline, CDR1 is MNHNY and CDR2 SVGAGI (reference sequence). The CDR3 has 14 amino acids. With V trimmed by 7 bases and J by 4 bases, 7 bases remained unmatched. The CDR3 sequence: CASTETGIGNTIYF. The CDR3 nucleotides are TGTGCCAGCACCGAGACAGGGATCGGAAACACCATATATTTT.

With respect to this clone: Distinct nucleotide sequences in the sample also encode this CDR3. The V call is TRBV6-5, the J call TRBJ1-2; a possible D gene is TRBD1 (5 bases). The ends were cut back, 3 bases at V and 4 bases at J, with 6 bases in the middle. CDR1 and CDR2 (germline): MNHEY, SVGAGI. This CDR3 has 12 residues. CDR3 sequence (DNA): TGTGCCAGCAGTTATCAGGGCTATGGCTACACCTTC. Translated, it gives CASSYQGYGYTF.

The rearrangement links TRBV7-9 to TRBJ2-5; no clear D. Germline V gene lookup returns CDR1 SEHNR and CDR2 FQNEAQ (reference sequence). The CDR3 totals 11 residues. The V gene lost 1 base and the J gene lost 5 bases, with 2 bases spanning the gap. The CDR3 DNA sequence: TGTGCCAGCAGCTTAGTTGAGACCCAGTACTTC. It encodes CASSLVETQYF. The full variable domain, completed using reference TRBV7-9 and TRBJ2-5, is DTGVSQNPRHKITKRGQNVTFRCDPISEHNRLYWYRQTLGQGPEFLTYFQNEAQLEKSRLLSDRFSAERPKGSFSTLEIQRTEQGDSAMYLCASSLVETQYFGPGTRLLVL.

The chain employs TRBV4-1 and TRBJ1-5, with TRBD1 as a possible D gene (5 bases). Deletions cut 4 bases from V and 3 bases from J, with 22 bases between. The germline CDR1 and CDR2 sequences are MGHRA and YSYEKL. The CDR3 has 18 residues. The CDR3 is CASSPLGRDPGLNQPQHF. The CDR3 DNA sequence: TGCGCCAGCAGCCCCCTCGGGCGGGATCCGGGACTCAATCAGCCCCAGCATTTT.

The chain joins TRBV7-9 to TRBJ1-1; D is uncertain. CDR3 length: 15 amino acids. Trimming left V 0 bases short and J 1 base short, with 9 bases between. The germline gives CDR1 SEHNR, CDR2 FQNEAQ (reference sequence). The DNA for the CDR3 is TGTGCCAGCAGCTTAGCGCTAATAGGGAACACTGAAGCTTTCTTT. This sequence encodes CASSLALIGNTEAFF.

V usage is TRBV9 and J usage is TRBJ2-7; maybe TRBD2 (5 bases). Per germline, CDR1 SGDLS and CDR2 YYNGEE. Trimming stripped 4 bases from V and 5 bases from J, with 19 bases between. This CDR3 has 15 residues. The CDR3 sequence: CASSMAGLPGNEQYF. As DNA, the CDR3 is TGTGCCAGCAGCATGGCCGGGCTCCCCGGGAACGAGCAGTACTTC. The full variable domain, in which reference TRBV9 and TRBJ2-7 provide the parts outside the CDR3, is DSGVTQTPKHLITATGQRVTLRCSPRSGDLSVYWYQQSLDQGLQFLIQYYNGEERAKGNILERFSAQQFPDLHSELNLSSLELGDSALYFCASSMAGLPGNEQYFGPGTRLTVT.

The genes are TRBV5-4 and TRBJ2-3; D is uncertain. V lost 2 bases, J lost 2 bases, and 15 bases lay in between. The germline V gene encodes CDR1 SGHNT and CDR2 YYREEE (reference sequence). The CDR3 has 16 amino acids. CDR3 nucleotide sequence: TGTGCCAGCAGCTTATTCCTAATAGGTTCCACAGATACGCAGTATTTT. It yields the protein CASSLFLIGSTDTQYF.

The rearrangement links TRBV19 to TRBJ1-5; 10 positions match TRBD1. This CDR3 has 17 residues. The V gene end was trimmed by 1 base and the J gene end by 4 bases; junction bases not matched to a gene: 7. From germline, CDR1 is LNHDA and CDR2 SQIVND (reference sequence). The DNA for the CDR3 is TGTGCCAGTAGTATAGCGGACAGGGGGGGATTTAATCAGCCCCAGCATTTT. It yields the protein CASSIADRGGFNQPQHF.

The V and J genes are TRBV30 and TRBJ1-6, with 7 bases aligning to TRBD1. This CDR3 has 14 residues. Germline CDR1 GTSNPN, CDR2 SVGIG (reference sequence). V was pared by 3 bases and J by 7 bases, with 6 bases of the junction left unmatched. The CDR3 DNA is TGTGCCTGGAGAGGCGACAGGGACAATTCACCCCTCCACTTT. Amino acid sequence: CAWRGDRDNSPLHF. The full variable domain, its missing parts supplied by reference TRBV30 and TRBJ1-6, is SQTIHQWPATLVQPVGSPLSLECTVEGTSNPNLYWYRQAAGRGLQLLFYSVGIGQISSEVPQNLSASRPQDRQFILSSKKLLLSDSGFYLCAWRGDRDNSPLHFGNGTRLTVT.

The J gene is TRBJ2-1, the V gene TRBV11-2, with no clear D. Trimming took off 0 bases at V and 8 bases at J, with 5 bases between the two ends. Looked up from germline, CDR1 is SGHAT and CDR2 is FQNNGV. The CDR3 has 12 residues. The CDR3 region is CASSLDLYEQFF. CDR3 DNA sequence: TGTGCCAGCAGCTTAGATCTCTATGAGCAGTTCTTC.

This clone was seen just once. The V call is TRBV7-9, the J call TRBJ1-1; possibly TRBD1 for D (5 bases). This CDR3 is 13 amino acids long. Trimming removed 2 bases at V and 6 bases at J, with 10 bases between. Germline V gene data show CDR1 as SEHNR and CDR2 as FQNEAQ (reference sequence). CDR3 loop: CASSLLRTSEAFF. In nucleotides, the CDR3 is TGTGCCAGCAGCTTACTTCGGACATCTGAAGCTTTCTTT.

CDR3 nucleotides: TGTGCCAGTAGTCGCTCGGGTTATAGGGAGACCCAGTACTTC. It codes for CASSRSGYRETQYF. The genes are TRBV19 and TRBJ2-5; no reliable D call. This CDR3 has 14 residues. The germline V gene has CDR1 LNHDA and CDR2 SQIVND (reference sequence). The V end was cut by 5 bases, the J end by 5 bases, with 15 bases between.

This rearrangement joins TRBV27 to TRBJ1-1; 7 bases match TRBD1. The trim removed 5 bases at V and 1 base at J, leaving 4 bases unmatched. Germline CDR1 and CDR2: MNHEY and SMNVEV (reference sequence). The CDR3 totals 14 residues. Here the CDR3 DNA reads TGTGCCAGCAGTCTACAGGGGAGGAACACTGAAGCTTTCTTT. Translation gives CASSLQGRNTEAFF.

The gene calls are TRBV21-1 and TRBJ2-4. TRBV21-1 is annotated as a pseudogene. The CDR3 consists of 17 residues. The CDR3 DNA sequence: TGTGCCAGCAGCAAAGCTAGCAGGAAGCTAGCCAAAAACATTCAGTACTTC. Its translation: CASSKASRKLAKNIQYF.